Listed below are T cell receptor beta chains from one sample, sequenced in a study of early T cells in non-severe SARS-CoV-2 infection. Each CDR3 protein is one row after TCRdb ran MiXCR on the 5' RACE reads. In the table there are 60,000 to 65,000 distinct CDR3 sequences, 7% to 9.5% of which are singletons. This specimen was whole blood, taken at baseline. Every receptor here comes from an adult who was a healthcare worker with PCR-confirmed SARS-CoV-2 infection or an uninfected control (not recorded which). Both conserved end residues are part of each CDR3. Part of the rows lack a size; the others show once, few, many or a class for expanded clones.

j_gene: TRBJ1-2; v_gene: TRBV7-2; abundance: .; CDR3aa: CASSQGEGRGIYGYTF
j_gene: TRBJ2-5; v_gene: TRBV6-5; abundance: medium-sized; CDR3aa: CASSYSDGETQYF
j_gene: TRBJ2-6; v_gene: TRBV9; abundance: few; CDR3aa: CASSPRTGSFGDHVLTF
j_gene: TRBJ1-1; v_gene: TRBV30; abundance: many; CDR3aa: CAWKQGGNTEAFF
j_gene: TRBJ2-5; v_gene: TRBV24-1; abundance: .; CDR3aa: CATSETPGQAKETQYF
j_gene: TRBJ2-7; v_gene: TRBV4-2; abundance: .; CDR3aa: CASSQELAGDLAYEQYF
j_gene: TRBJ2-2; v_gene: TRBV24-1; abundance: many; CDR3aa: CATSDFRNTGELFF
j_gene: TRBJ1-1; v_gene: TRBV12-3/TRBV12-4; abundance: many; CDR3aa: CASSLEVTNTEAFF
j_gene: TRBJ1-2; v_gene: TRBV12-3/TRBV12-4; abundance: .; CDR3aa: CASRRGLQGYTF
j_gene: TRBJ2-2; v_gene: TRBV11-1; abundance: once; CDR3aa: CASSPRAQGNTGELFF
j_gene: TRBJ2-1; v_gene: TRBV12-3/TRBV12-4; abundance: .; CDR3aa: CASTHRVLTYNEQFF
j_gene: TRBJ2-1; v_gene: TRBV7-9; abundance: many; CDR3aa: CASSLRAGGSYNEQFF
j_gene: TRBJ2-7; v_gene: TRBV5-8; abundance: many; CDR3aa: CASSLAGTPSYEQYF
j_gene: TRBJ2-7; v_gene: TRBV27; abundance: many; CDR3aa: CASSLRRGTVEGQYF
j_gene: TRBJ1-1; v_gene: TRBV11-2; abundance: .; CDR3aa: CASSPQQVKNTEAFF
j_gene: TRBJ2-3; v_gene: TRBV18; abundance: few; CDR3aa: CASSPPGSRGDTQYF
j_gene: TRBJ2-3; v_gene: TRBV5-1; abundance: many; CDR3aa: CASSTRGGSTPTNTQYF
j_gene: TRBJ1-5; v_gene: TRBV28; abundance: many; CDR3aa: CASSSANQPQHF
j_gene: TRBJ1-2; v_gene: TRBV18; abundance: many; CDR3aa: CASSLAPNYGYTF
j_gene: TRBJ2-7; v_gene: TRBV5-4; abundance: few; CDR3aa: CASSADRGNYEQYF
j_gene: TRBJ1-5; v_gene: TRBV4-1; abundance: many; CDR3aa: CASSHRQGLHGNQPQHF
j_gene: TRBJ2-5; v_gene: TRBV12-3/TRBV12-4; abundance: many; CDR3aa: CASSRLSSGETQYF
j_gene: TRBJ2-5; v_gene: TRBV24-1; abundance: many; CDR3aa: CATSDTGRIQETQYF
j_gene: TRBJ2-3; v_gene: TRBV7-8; abundance: few; CDR3aa: CASSFLGQVTDTQYF
j_gene: TRBJ2-7; v_gene: TRBV5-1; abundance: many; CDR3aa: CASSLTAGPYEQYF
j_gene: TRBJ2-5; v_gene: TRBV7-9; abundance: few; CDR3aa: CASSLARGSQETQYF
j_gene: TRBJ2-3; v_gene: TRBV7-2; abundance: .; CDR3aa: CASSPSGGATSTDTQYF
j_gene: TRBJ1-4; v_gene: TRBV7-9; abundance: few; CDR3aa: CASSSTGEGEKLFF
j_gene: TRBJ2-7; v_gene: TRBV7-6; abundance: .; CDR3aa: CASSNRGDEQYF
j_gene: TRBJ1-5; v_gene: TRBV19; abundance: .; CDR3aa: CASSRTEYQPQHF
j_gene: TRBJ2-7; v_gene: TRBV20-1; abundance: many; CDR3aa: CSAEPQGQGQRSGEQYF
j_gene: TRBJ1-1; v_gene: TRBV12-3/TRBV12-4; abundance: few; CDR3aa: CASSLRENTEAFF
j_gene: TRBJ2-2; v_gene: TRBV20-1; abundance: many; CDR3aa: CSARRGGPNTGELFF
j_gene: TRBJ2-1; v_gene: TRBV20-1; abundance: many; CDR3aa: CSAQRTDKFF
j_gene: TRBJ2-7; v_gene: TRBV12-3/TRBV12-4; abundance: once; CDR3aa: CASSLFPPQAQYF
j_gene: TRBJ2-7; v_gene: TRBV4-1; abundance: .; CDR3aa: CASSRDVAAEQYF
j_gene: TRBJ2-1; v_gene: TRBV11-2; abundance: .; CDR3aa: CASSLEYNEQFF
j_gene: TRBJ2-5; v_gene: TRBV18; abundance: few; CDR3aa: CASSPPGRSGETQYF
j_gene: TRBJ2-3; v_gene: TRBV20-1; abundance: .; CDR3aa: CSAREVGQGRNTQYF
j_gene: TRBJ1-1; v_gene: TRBV5-1; abundance: .; CDR3aa: CASSPGQGHMNTEAFF
j_gene: TRBJ2-5; v_gene: TRBV10-3; abundance: few; CDR3aa: CAISESGGETQYF
j_gene: TRBJ1-6; v_gene: TRBV9; abundance: many; CDR3aa: CASSVGGARGSPLHF
j_gene: TRBJ2-5; v_gene: TRBV10-3; abundance: few; CDR3aa: CAISDSREETQYF
j_gene: TRBJ2-5; v_gene: TRBV20-1; abundance: few; CDR3aa: CSARKASGVQETQYF
j_gene: TRBJ1-6; v_gene: TRBV6-6; abundance: many; CDR3aa: CASSSHRTGQNSPLHF
j_gene: TRBJ2-2; v_gene: TRBV12-3/TRBV12-4; abundance: .; CDR3aa: CASSPLAGGPGTGELFF
j_gene: TRBJ2-7; v_gene: TRBV6-2/TRBV6-3; abundance: many; CDR3aa: CASSLALFREQYF
j_gene: TRBJ1-2; v_gene: TRBV4-2; abundance: many; CDR3aa: CASSQDRGLNYGYTF
j_gene: TRBJ2-1; v_gene: TRBV12-3/TRBV12-4; abundance: few; CDR3aa: CASSLSTPAYEQFF
j_gene: TRBJ1-4; v_gene: TRBV29-1; abundance: many; CDR3aa: CSVLSREKLFF